Listed here are 19 T cell receptor beta chains from one sample, sequenced in a study of blood T cell repertoires in COVID-19. Assay: immunoSEQ multiplex PCR; the TCRdb copy retains only in-frame clones and omits some. The data contain 150,000 to 250,000 clones, approximately 84% of them singletons. The sequencing input was peripheral blood. The receptor set was obtained from a human donor with acute or convalescent COVID-19. The donor label of this sample is uncertain.

Turning to this clone: The sample holds other DNA sequences that translate to the same CDR3. The CDR3 nucleotides read TGTGCCACCGCAGGGGGCACAGATACGCAGTATTTT. It codes for CATAGGTDTQYF. The chain links TRBV24-1 to TRBJ2-3; TRBD1 is a possible D gene (6 bases). CDR1 is KGHDR, CDR2 SFDVKD, per germline. The CDR3 runs to 12 residues. Trimming took 9 bases from V and 1 from J, leaving 7 bases between them.

The chain joins TRBV5-1 to TRBJ2-7; TRBD2 aligns across 11 bases. This CDR3 contains 18 residues. Germline V gives CDR1 SGHRS, CDR2 YFSETQ. After removal of 0 bases from V and 4 bases from J, the junction contained 12 bases not matched to a gene. In DNA, the CDR3 is TGCGCCAGCAGCTTGGGGAGTGTAGGGACTAGCGGTCTATACGAGCAGTACTTC. Translating it yields CASSLGSVGTSGLYEQYF. Variable domain in full (rest from reference TRBV5-1 and TRBJ2-7): KAGVTQTPRYLIKTRGQQVTLSCSPISGHRSVSWYQQTPGQGLQFLFEYFSETQRNKGNFPGRFSGRQFSNSRSEMNVSTLELGDSALYLCASSLGSVGTSGLYEQYFGPGTRLTVT.

The chain combines TRBV6-5 with TRBJ2-2; 9 nucleotides agree with TRBD2. CDR1 is MNHEY, CDR2 SVGAGI, per germline. The CDR3 has 15 amino acids. V trimming: 6 bases; J trimming: 6 bases; junction bases outside the gene matches: 8. The CDR3 DNA reads as TGTGCCAGCAGGGTAGCGGGAGAAGGGCCCGGGGAGCTGTTTTTT. Translated: CASRVAGEGPGELFF.

The chain links TRBV19 to TRBJ2-7; the D gene is possibly TRBD1 (6 bases). Trimming stripped 6 bases from V and 2 bases from J, with 14 bases between. Germline V CDR1 and CDR2: LNHDA, SQIVND (reference sequence). This CDR3 is built from 14 residues. CDR3 coding DNA: TGTGCCAGTAGCAGCAACAGGGCCACCTACGAGCAGTACTTC. It translates to CASSSNRATYEQYF.

The J gene is TRBJ1-2, the V gene TRBV19; perhaps TRBD1 as D (6 bases). Trimming shortened V by 8 bases and J by 2 bases, and 12 bases separated the two germline ends. The CDR3 totals 13 residues. Germline CDR1 is LNHDA and CDR2 is SQIVND (reference sequence). CDR3 in amino acids: CASWKQGNYGYTF. Written as DNA, the CDR3 is TGTGCCAGTTGGAAACAGGGCAACTATGGCTACACCTTC. Combining the CDR3 with reference TRBV19 and TRBJ1-2 gives the whole variable domain DGGITQSPKYLFRKEGQNVTLSCEQNLNHDAMYWYRQDPGQGLRLIYYSQIVNDFQKGDIAEGYSVSREKKESFPLTVTSAQKNPTAFYLCASWKQGNYGYTFGSGTRLTVV.

The V and J genes are TRBV5-1 and TRBJ2-3, with 8 bases identical to TRBD2. CDR3 length equals 14 residues. J gave up 6 bases and V 7 bases, and 10 bases lay outside the gene matches. Germline V gene data show CDR1 as SGHRS and CDR2 as YFSETQ. The CDR3 sequence: CASGSGTPTDTQYF. DNA for the CDR3: TGCGCCAGCGGTAGCGGGACCCCCACGGATACGCAGTATTTT.

The V gene is TRBV18, the J gene TRBJ2-1; 10 bases agree with TRBD2. This CDR3 comprises 18 residues. Trimming removed 2 bases from V and 9 bases from J; junction bases left unmatched: 16. Germline V gives CDR1 KGHSH, CDR2 LQKENI. CDR3: CASSPTAASGSWASEQFF. In nucleotides, the CDR3 is TGTGCCAGCTCACCAACGGCGGCTAGCGGGAGTTGGGCTAGTGAGCAGTTCTTC.

The chain links TRBV20-1 to TRBJ2-1, with 8 nucleotides matching TRBD2. Trimming at V came to 6 bases and at J to 10 bases, leaving 5 bases not matched to a gene. Germline CDR1 is DFQATT and CDR2 is SNEGSKA (reference sequence). The CDR3 totals 11 residues. The CDR3 spells CSAIAGKEQFF. DNA for the CDR3: TGCAGTGCGATAGCGGGAAAAGAGCAGTTCTTC.

This chain joins TRBV5-8 and TRBJ2-3; a weak D match, TRBD2 (6 bases). Trimming took off 0 bases at V and 0 bases at J, with 8 bases between the two ends. CDR1 is SGHTS and CDR2 is YDEGEE in the germline V gene. The CDR3 consists of 15 residues. CDR3 nucleotides: TGTGCCAGCAGCTTGGAGGGGACTAGCACAGATACGCAGTATTTT. Encoded protein: CASSLEGTSTDTQYF. Supplemented by reference TRBV5-8 and TRBJ2-3, the full variable domain reads EAGVTQSPTHLIKTRGQQATLRCSPISGHTSVYWYQQALGLGLQFLLWYDEGEERNRGNFPPRFSGRQFPNYSSELNVNALELEDSALYLCASSLEGTSTDTQYFGPGTRLTVL.

The chain has TRBV5-5 and TRBJ2-7; 9 positions agree with TRBD1. J lost 0 bases, V lost 2 bases, and 3 bases had no gene match. In germline, CDR1 is SGHKS, CDR2 YYEKEE (reference sequence). The CDR3 has 15 residues. The CDR3 is CASSFSGQGSYEQYF. As DNA, the CDR3 is TGTGCCAGCAGCTTTTCGGGACAGGGCTCCTACGAGCAGTACTTC.

The V call is TRBV7-2, the J call TRBJ1-4; 10 bases agree with TRBD1. Per the germline V gene, CDR1 is SGHTA and CDR2 is FQGNSA. The CDR3 runs to 15 residues. Germline trimming cut 5 bases from V and 8 bases from J; bases unmatched to any gene: 8. The CDR3 DNA follows: TGTGCCAGCAGCATAATGACAGGGGGCGGCGAAAAACTGTTTTTT. Translation gives CASSIMTGGGEKLFF.

The rearrangement joins TRBV6-5 to TRBJ2-1; 9 bases agree with TRBD2. The CDR3 contains 14 residues. Germline CDR1 MNHEY, CDR2 SVGAGI. Trimming at V came to 6 bases and at J to 8 bases, leaving 8 bases not matched to a gene. The DNA for the CDR3 is TGTGCCAGCAGGGCGGGAGGGAGAGGCTATGAGCAGTTCTTC. It codes for CASRAGGRGYEQFF.

This rearrangement joins TRBV10-3 to TRBJ1-2, with TRBD1 identical over 8 bases. Losses at the gene ends were 3 bases for V and 10 bases for J; bases not matched to a gene: 10. The germline CDR1 and CDR2 sequences are ENHRY and SYGVKD. The CDR3 extends over 14 amino acids. CDR3 coding DNA: TGTGCCATCAGTGACTATCAGGAGACAGGGGACTACACCTTC. Translation gives CAISDYQETGDYTF.

The chain links TRBV4-2 to TRBJ2-7; 11 nucleotides align to TRBD2. This CDR3 has 16 amino acids. In germline, CDR1 is LGHNA, CDR2 YNFKEQ. Trimming cost V 0 bases and J 0 bases; bases outside gene matches: 1. The CDR3 sequence is CASSQDLAGGSYEQYF. The CDR3 coding sequence is TGTGCCAGCAGCCAAGATCTAGCGGGAGGCTCCTACGAGCAGTACTTC.

The CDR3 nucleotides read TGCGCCAGCAGCTCCTCGGGACAGGGGGCTTTCGAGCAGTACTTC. Amino acid sequence: CASSSSGQGAFEQYF. This chain links TRBV5-1 with TRBJ2-7; 12 bases agree with TRBD1. The CDR3 length is 15 residues. Germline values: CDR1 SGHRS, CDR2 YFSETQ. Trimming took 3 bases from V and 6 from J; bases not matched to a gene: 7.

The J gene is TRBJ2-7, the V gene TRBV7-9; TRBD1 is a possible D gene (6 bases). The V end lost 5 bases, the J end lost 0 bases, and 11 bases lay between the germline ends. Germline CDR1 and CDR2: SEHNR and FQNEAQ (reference sequence). The CDR3 has 14 amino acids. The CDR3 loop reads CASSPDRSSYEQYF. The CDR3 bases are TGTGCCAGCAGCCCCGACAGGAGCTCCTACGAGCAGTACTTC.

The count of this clone is one. This rearrangement joins TRBV25-1 to TRBJ2-1; perhaps TRBD2 as D (5 bases). The germline gives CDR1 MGHDK, CDR2 SYGVNS. There are 14 residues in the CDR3. Trimming cost V 4 bases and J 6 bases, with 13 bases left between them. The CDR3 DNA sequence: TGTGCCAGCAGTGGAATCGGTAGCGTCAATGAGCAGTTCTTC. Amino acid sequence: CASSGIGSVNEQFF.

The chain is built from TRBV5-1 and TRBJ2-7; tentatively, D is TRBD1 (6 bases). CDR1 and CDR2 from the germline V gene are SGHRS and YFSETQ. The CDR3 covers 15 residues. Between the trimmed V and J ends, which lost 0 bases and 3 bases, there was a span of 13 bases. For the CDR3, the DNA is TGCGCCAGCAGCTTGGCCGGGACATCCTTCTACGAGCAGTACTTC. Protein: CASSLAGTSFYEQYF.

The rearrangement joins TRBV28 to TRBJ2-2; 10 positions match TRBD2. Germline V gives CDR1 MDHEN, CDR2 SYDVKM. This CDR3 comprises 16 residues. The junction had 12 bases not matched to a gene; V was cut back by 7 bases and J by 7 bases. The CDR3 is CASKASGSPAVGELFF. The CDR3, as DNA: TGTGCCAGCAAAGCTAGCGGGAGTCCTGCGGTCGGGGAGCTGTTTTTT.